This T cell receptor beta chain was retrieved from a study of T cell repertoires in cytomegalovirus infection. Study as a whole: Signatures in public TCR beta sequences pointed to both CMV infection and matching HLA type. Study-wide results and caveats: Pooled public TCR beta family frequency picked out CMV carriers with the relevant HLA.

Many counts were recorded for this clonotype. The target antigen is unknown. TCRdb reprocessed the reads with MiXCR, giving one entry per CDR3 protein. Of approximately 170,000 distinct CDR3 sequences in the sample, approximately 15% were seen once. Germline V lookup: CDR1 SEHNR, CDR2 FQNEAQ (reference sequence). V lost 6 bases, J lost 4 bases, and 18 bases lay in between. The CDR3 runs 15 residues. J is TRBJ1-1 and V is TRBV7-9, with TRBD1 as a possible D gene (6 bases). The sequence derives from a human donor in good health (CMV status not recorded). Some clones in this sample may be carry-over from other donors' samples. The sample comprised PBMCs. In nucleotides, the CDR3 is TGTGCCAGCAGACCAAACCAAACAGGGAGCACTGAAGCTTTCTTT. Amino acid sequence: CASRPNQTGSTEAFF.